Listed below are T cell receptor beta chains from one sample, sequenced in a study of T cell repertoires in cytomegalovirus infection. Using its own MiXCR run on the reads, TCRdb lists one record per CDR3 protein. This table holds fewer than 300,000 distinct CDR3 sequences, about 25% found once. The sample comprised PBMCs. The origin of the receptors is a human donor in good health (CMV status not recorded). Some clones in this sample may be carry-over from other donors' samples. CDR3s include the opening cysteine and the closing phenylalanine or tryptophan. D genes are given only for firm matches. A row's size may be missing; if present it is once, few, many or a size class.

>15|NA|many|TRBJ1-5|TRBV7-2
CASTEGPGYNQPQHF
TGTGCCAGCACCGAGGGCCCAGGGTATAATCAGCCCCAGCATTTT
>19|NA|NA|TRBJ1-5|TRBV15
CATSRDLFSGRSGNQPQHF
TGTGCCACCAGCAGAGATCTTTTTTCCGGCCGGAGTGGGAATCAGCCCCAGCATTTT
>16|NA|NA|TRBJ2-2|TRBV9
CASSEIRGENTGELFF
TGTGCCAGCAGTGAAATCAGGGGGGAGAACACCGGGGAGCTGTTTTTT
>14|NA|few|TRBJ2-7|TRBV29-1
CSVSPRDTSYEQYF
TGCAGCGTGTCCCCCCGGGACACCTCCTACGAGCAGTACTTC
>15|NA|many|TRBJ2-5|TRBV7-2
CASSLVGQGGETQYF
TGTGCCAGCAGCTTAGTCGGACAGGGAGGGGAGACCCAGTACTTC
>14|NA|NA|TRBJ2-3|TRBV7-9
CASSPHASPDTQYF
TGTGCCAGCAGCCCTCATGCCTCCCCAGATACGCAGTATTTT
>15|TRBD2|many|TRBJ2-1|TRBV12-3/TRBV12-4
CASSPSGGAYNEQFF
TGTGCCAGCAGTCCCAGCGGGGGGGCCTACAATGAGCAGTTCTTC
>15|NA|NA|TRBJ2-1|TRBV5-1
CASSPPGTNAAEQFF
TGCGCCAGCAGCCCCCCCGGGACCAATGCAGCTGAGCAGTTCTTC
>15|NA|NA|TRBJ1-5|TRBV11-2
CASSFSPGVNQPQHF
TGTGCCAGCAGCTTTTCCCCCGGGGTGAATCAGCCCCAGCATTTT
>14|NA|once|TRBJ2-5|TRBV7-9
CASSLPRGPATQYF
TGTGCCAGCAGCCTCCCGAGGGGCCCGGCGACCCAGTACTTC
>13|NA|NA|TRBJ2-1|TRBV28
CASSSNQNNEQFF
TGTGCCAGCAGTTCGAACCAGAACAATGAGCAGTTCTTC
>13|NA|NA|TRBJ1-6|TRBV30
CAWSEMDSSPLHF
TGTGCCTGGAGCGAGATGGACAGTTCACCCCTCCACTTT
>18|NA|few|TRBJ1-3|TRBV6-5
CASSFTWDFKSSGNTIYF
TGTGCCAGCAGTTTTACGTGGGACTTTAAGAGCTCTGGAAACACCATATATTTT
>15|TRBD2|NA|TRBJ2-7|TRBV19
CASSPGTSVSYEQYF
TGTGCCAGTAGCCCCGGGACTAGCGTATCCTACGAGCAGTACTTC
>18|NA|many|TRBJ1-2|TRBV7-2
CASSSAGTKEAPVYGYTF
TGTGCCAGCAGCTCAGCCGGGACAAAGGAGGCACCGGTCTATGGCTACACCTTC
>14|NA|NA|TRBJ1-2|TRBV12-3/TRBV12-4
CASSLGREGYGYTF
TGTGCCAGCAGTTTAGGCAGGGAGGGCTATGGCTACACCTTC
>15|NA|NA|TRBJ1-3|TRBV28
CASRKTGLSGNTIYF
TGTGCCAGCAGGAAAACAGGGCTCTCTGGAAACACCATATATTTT
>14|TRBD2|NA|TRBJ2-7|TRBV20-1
CSASSVAGGYEQYF
TGCAGTGCTAGTTCGGTAGCGGGGGGCTACGAGCAGTACTTC
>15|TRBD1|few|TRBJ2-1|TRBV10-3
CAISRTGESYNEQFF
TGTGCCATCAGCAGGACAGGGGAGAGCTACAATGAGCAGTTCTTC
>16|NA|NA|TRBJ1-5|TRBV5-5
CASSPGLPNSNQPQHF
TGTGCCAGCAGCCCGGGTCTTCCGAATAGCAATCAGCCCCAGCATTTT
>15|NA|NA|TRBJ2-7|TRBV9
CASSVEAGSNYEQYF
TGTGCCAGCAGCGTAGAGGCAGGGTCAAACTACGAGCAGTACTTC
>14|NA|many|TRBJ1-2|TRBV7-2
CASSLFGDTYGYTF
TGTGCCAGCAGCTTATTCGGGGACACCTATGGCTACACCTTC
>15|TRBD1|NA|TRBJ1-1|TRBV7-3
CASSTDRARETEAFF
TGTGCCAGCAGCACCGACAGGGCCCGCGAGACTGAAGCTTTCTTT
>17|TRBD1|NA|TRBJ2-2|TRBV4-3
CASSPPWLGQSAGELFF
TGCGCCAGCAGCCCCCCCTGGCTGGGACAGTCGGCCGGGGAGCTGTTTTTT